These T cell receptor beta chains were read from a single sample in a study of PD-1 and CTLA-4 blockade in melanoma. The repertoire was sequenced with immunoSEQ multiplex PCR; TCRdb's copy has only in-frame clones and lacks some. The sample gives tens of thousands of clones, approximately 88% of which show up once; 6% to 8.5% is in the top ten. Sequencing used CD8+ T cells from peripheral blood, obtained before anti-PD-1 treatment. The receptor set was obtained from a human donor with melanoma. CDR3s include the opening cysteine and the closing phenylalanine or tryptophan. D genes are given only for firm matches. Size is stated for part of the rows, as once, few or many counts, or as a class when the clone is expanded.

CDR3: CASSRTTDYNSPLHF
DNA: TGTGCCAGCTCGAGAACTACAGATTATAATTCACCCCTCCACTTT
D: NA
J: TRBJ1-6
V: TRBV6-5
size: NA

CDR3: CASSQVLLAGGPTGETQYF
DNA: TGCGCCAGCAGCCAAGTGCTATTAGCGGGGGGGCCGACGGGTGAGACCCAGTACTTC
D: TRBD2
J: TRBJ2-5
V: TRBV4-3
size: NA

CDR3: CATSSPGTSAHNEQFF
DNA: TGTGCCACCAGCAGCCCCGGGACTAGCGCCCACAATGAGCAGTTCTTC
D: TRBD2
J: TRBJ2-1
V: TRBV15
size: NA

CDR3: CSALTGTDNTGELFF
DNA: TGCAGCGCTCTTACCGGGACTGATAACACCGGGGAGCTGTTTTTT
D: NA
J: TRBJ2-2
V: TRBV29-1
size: NA

CDR3: CASMPGTGTETQYF
DNA: TGTGCCAGCATGCCCGGGACAGGGACAGAGACCCAGTACTTC
D: TRBD1
J: TRBJ2-5
V: TRBV7-9
size: NA

CDR3: CASSPYVGTEAFF
DNA: TGTGCCAGCAGTCCCTATGTTGGCACTGAAGCTTTCTTT
D: NA
J: TRBJ1-1
V: TRBV28
size: NA

CDR3: CASSQDNRGTGELFF
DNA: TGTGCCAGCAGCCAAGATAACAGGGGCACCGGGGAGCTGTTTTTT
D: TRBD1
J: TRBJ2-2
V: TRBV4-2
size: NA

CDR3: CASPGVPGANVLTF
DNA: TGTGCCAGCCCCGGGGTCCCAGGGGCCAACGTCCTGACTTTC
D: NA
J: TRBJ2-6
V: TRBV2
size: NA

CDR3: CASSVGSNTEAFF
DNA: TGCGCCAGCAGTGTCGGCAGCAACACTGAAGCTTTCTTT
D: NA
J: TRBJ1-1
V: TRBV5-1
size: once

CDR3: CASSPRGIYNSPLHF
DNA: TGTGCCAGCAGCCCGCGCGGGATCTATAATTCACCCCTCCACTTT
D: NA
J: TRBJ1-6
V: TRBV3-1/TRBV3-2
size: NA

CDR3: CASSSGGLRGYTF
DNA: TGTGCCAGCAGCTCAGGGGGCCTTAGGGGCTACACCTTC
D: TRBD1
J: TRBJ1-2
V: TRBV7-9
size: NA

CDR3: CAISESTQGDEQYF
DNA: TGTGCCATCAGTGAGTCGACTCAGGGCGACGAGCAGTACTTC
D: NA
J: TRBJ2-7
V: TRBV10-3
size: NA

CDR3: CASSYSSGGSENEQFF
DNA: TGTGCCAGCAGTTATTCTAGCGGGGGCTCGGAGAATGAGCAGTTCTTC
D: TRBD2
J: TRBJ2-1
V: TRBV6-5
size: once

CDR3: CASSEGLAGVAQETQYF
DNA: TGTGCCAGCAGTGAGGGACTAGCGGGGGTTGCCCAAGAGACCCAGTACTTC
D: TRBD2
J: TRBJ2-5
V: TRBV6-1
size: NA

CDR3: CASSYSSSGNTIYF
DNA: TGTGCCAGCAGCTACAGTAGCTCTGGAAACACCATATATTTT
D: NA
J: TRBJ1-3
V: TRBV9
size: few

CDR3: CASSLVGSYEQYF
DNA: TGCGCCAGCAGCTTGGTAGGCTCCTACGAGCAGTACTTC
D: NA
J: TRBJ2-7
V: TRBV5-1
size: NA

CDR3: CASSQTLNTEAFF
DNA: TGCGCCAGCAGCCAGACACTGAACACTGAAGCTTTCTTT
D: NA
J: TRBJ1-1
V: TRBV4-3
size: NA

CDR3: CASSMVAGAGGYTF
DNA: TGTGCCAGTAGTATGGTCGCCGGCGCGGGAGGCTACACCTTC
D: NA
J: TRBJ1-2
V: TRBV19
size: NA

CDR3: CASSSPGQGNTGELFF
DNA: TGTGCCAGCAGCTCGCCGGGACAGGGGAACACCGGGGAGCTGTTTTTT
D: TRBD1
J: TRBJ2-2
V: TRBV7-9
size: NA

CDR3: CASSQYAGGETEAFF
DNA: TGTGCCAGCAGCCAATATGCAGGAGGTGAGACTGAAGCTTTCTTT
D: NA
J: TRBJ1-1
V: TRBV16
size: NA

CDR3: CASRGPGGGAYEQYF
DNA: TGTGCCAGCAGGGGGCCCGGCGGGGGGGCCTACGAGCAGTACTTC
D: TRBD2
J: TRBJ2-7
V: TRBV6-5
size: NA

CDR3: CATATDTQYF
DNA: TGTGCCACCGCCACCGATACGCAGTATTTT
D: NA
J: TRBJ2-3
V: TRBV7-6
size: NA

CDR3: CASSLAAGGLFF
DNA: TGTGCCAGCAGTCTAGCGGCGGGGGGGCTGTTTTTT
D: TRBD2
J: TRBJ2-2
V: TRBV28
size: NA

CDR3: CASSVGNTIYF
DNA: TGTGCCAGCAGCGTTGGAAACACCATATATTTT
D: NA
J: TRBJ1-3
V: TRBV5-5
size: NA

CDR3: CASRPTLQETQYF
DNA: TGTGCCAGCAGGCCAACCCTCCAAGAGACCCAGTACTTC
D: NA
J: TRBJ2-5
V: TRBV28
size: NA

CDR3: CASSRLTTDPTDTQYF
DNA: TGTGCCAGCAGCCGGCTCACGACAGACCCCACAGATACGCAGTATTTT
D: NA
J: TRBJ2-3
V: TRBV28
size: NA

CDR3: CASSDGGRYEQYF
DNA: TGTGCCAGCTCGGACGGGGGGAGGTACGAGCAGTACTTC
D: TRBD2
J: TRBJ2-7
V: TRBV27
size: NA

CDR3: CASSQVTVPYGYTF
DNA: TGTGCCAGCAGCCAAGTTACAGTCCCATATGGCTACACCTTC
D: NA
J: TRBJ1-2
V: TRBV3-1/TRBV3-2
size: NA

CDR3: CASSGPGDFYGYTF
DNA: TGTGCCAGCAGTGGCCCAGGGGATTTCTATGGCTACACCTTC
D: NA
J: TRBJ1-2
V: TRBV6-1
size: NA

CDR3: CSATLAGARTDTQYF
DNA: TGCAGCGCTACCCTAGCGGGGGCTCGCACAGATACGCAGTATTTT
D: TRBD2
J: TRBJ2-3
V: TRBV29-1
size: NA

CDR3: CATTLRDTEAFF
DNA: TGTGCCACCACTCTTAGGGACACTGAAGCTTTCTTT
D: NA
J: TRBJ1-1
V: TRBV6-6
size: NA

CDR3: CATSGRASYEQYF
DNA: TGTGCCACCAGTGGCCGGGCCTCCTACGAGCAGTACTTC
D: NA
J: TRBJ2-7
V: TRBV24-1
size: NA

CDR3: CASSLSGTEAFF
DNA: TGTGCCAGCAGTTTATCGGGAACTGAAGCTTTCTTT
D: NA
J: TRBJ1-1
V: TRBV27
size: NA

CDR3: CASTLTSGEYNEQFF
DNA: TGTGCCAGTACCTTGACTAGCGGAGAGTACAATGAGCAGTTCTTC
D: TRBD2
J: TRBJ2-1
V: TRBV19
size: few

CDR3: CASAPPNTEAFF
DNA: TGTGCCAGCGCCCCGCCGAACACTGAAGCTTTCTTT
D: NA
J: TRBJ1-1
V: TRBV28
size: NA

CDR3: CASSLNGGALIYEQFF
DNA: TGTGCCAGCAGTTTAAACGGGGGGGCCTTGATTTATGAGCAGTTCTTC
D: TRBD2
J: TRBJ2-1
V: TRBV27
size: NA

CDR3: CASSCRENTEAFF
DNA: TGTGCCAGCAGTTGTCGGGAGAACACTGAAGCTTTCTTT
D: NA
J: TRBJ1-1
V: TRBV28
size: NA

CDR3: CASRPGMGWNGYTF
DNA: TGTGCCAGCAGGCCTGGTATGGGGTGGAATGGCTACACCTTC
D: NA
J: TRBJ1-2
V: TRBV5-6
size: NA

CDR3: CAISEEGRQRNEQFF
DNA: TGTGCCATCAGTGAGGAAGGTAGACAGCGCAATGAGCAGTTCTTC
D: NA
J: TRBJ2-1
V: TRBV10-3
size: NA

CDR3: CASSHMTASYNSPLHF
DNA: TGTGCCAGCAGTCACATGACCGCCTCCTATAATTCACCCCTCCACTTT
D: NA
J: TRBJ1-6
V: TRBV28
size: NA